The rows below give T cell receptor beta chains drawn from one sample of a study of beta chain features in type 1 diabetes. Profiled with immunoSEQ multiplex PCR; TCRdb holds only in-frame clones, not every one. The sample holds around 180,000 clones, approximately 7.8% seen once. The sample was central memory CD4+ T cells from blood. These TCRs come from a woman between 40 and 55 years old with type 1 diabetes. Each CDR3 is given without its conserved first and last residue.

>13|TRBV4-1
ASSQDERGTYEQY
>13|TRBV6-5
ASSYSGQLAYEQY
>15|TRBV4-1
ASSQLQTGQGRNTQY
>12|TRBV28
ASSTRQGNYGYT
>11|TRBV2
ASSISRDQPQH
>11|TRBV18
ASSAGTVQPQH
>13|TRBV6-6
ASSADSRSGNTIY
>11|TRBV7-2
ASSFDRVTEAF
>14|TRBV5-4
ASSRASGQLYNEQF
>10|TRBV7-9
ASSGGNYGYT
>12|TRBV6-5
ASTGGGSQGTQY
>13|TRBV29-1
SVPTSGRNTGELF
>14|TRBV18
ASSPPGTGGRDEQY
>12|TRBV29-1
STRRGSSTDTQY
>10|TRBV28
ASTRRTDGYT
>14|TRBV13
ASSLGLGGQLYEQY
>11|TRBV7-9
ASVREGGREQF
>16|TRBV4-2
ASSQGGVGPGDNSPLH
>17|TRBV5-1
ASSLIGASVAHNNQPQH
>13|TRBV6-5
ASSYSGRDQETQY
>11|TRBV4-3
ASSRTGLAGYT
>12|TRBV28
ASSSPAENYGYT
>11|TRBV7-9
ASSFLGIDGYT
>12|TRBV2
ASNRDGGGNEQY
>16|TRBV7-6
ASSYPGLAGVNSYEQY
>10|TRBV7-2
ASSFGQETQY
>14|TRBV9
ASSRSGTSNTGELF
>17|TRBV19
ASSLTPRDRIPGANVLT
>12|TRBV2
ASISGREAHEQF
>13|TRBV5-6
ASSATSGGEETQY
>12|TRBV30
AWKVSGFGAEQY
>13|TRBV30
AWSTWTENYEKLF
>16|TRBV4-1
ASSQDVSGGGDNSPLH
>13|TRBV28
ATRPTSGGQETQY
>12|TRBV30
AWSPRDRDTEAF
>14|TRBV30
AWGGLRTREGDTQY
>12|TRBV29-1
SVEDGGLSNEQF
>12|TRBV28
ASSKNRGPEPQH
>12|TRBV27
ASGRQGAADTQY
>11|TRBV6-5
ASSDSPRYEQY
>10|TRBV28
ASSFPGQEAF
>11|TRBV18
ASSPGQDHGYT
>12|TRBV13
ASSFRGSGNTIY
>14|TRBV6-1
ASSVSGTAGLNEQF
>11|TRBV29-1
SFEGQGNYGYT
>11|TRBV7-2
ASSLGGGSPQH
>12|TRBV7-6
ASSRSEVRDEQF
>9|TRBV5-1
ASSLAHEQF
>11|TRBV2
ASRVGRNTEAF
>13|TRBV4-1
ASSQSRDRAEPQH
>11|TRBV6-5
ASSYSPETEAF
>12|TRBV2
ASVRDSYTGELF
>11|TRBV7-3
ASSPTGEETQY
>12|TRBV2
ACSPDRLSGELF
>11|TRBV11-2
ASTEVWNTEAF
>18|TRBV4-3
ASSQDLSSWDRVTKTEAF
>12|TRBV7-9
ASSSDRGGEKLF